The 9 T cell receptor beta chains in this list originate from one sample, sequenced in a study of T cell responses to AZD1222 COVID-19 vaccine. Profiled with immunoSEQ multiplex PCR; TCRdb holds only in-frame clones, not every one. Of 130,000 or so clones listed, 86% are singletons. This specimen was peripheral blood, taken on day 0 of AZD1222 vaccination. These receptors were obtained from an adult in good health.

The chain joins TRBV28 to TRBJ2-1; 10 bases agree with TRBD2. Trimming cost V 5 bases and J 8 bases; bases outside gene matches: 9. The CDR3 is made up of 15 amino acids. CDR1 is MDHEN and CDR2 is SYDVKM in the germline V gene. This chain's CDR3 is CASSLLAGALDEQFF. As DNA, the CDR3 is TGTGCCAGCAGTCTCCTAGCGGGGGCCCTCGATGAGCAGTTCTTC.

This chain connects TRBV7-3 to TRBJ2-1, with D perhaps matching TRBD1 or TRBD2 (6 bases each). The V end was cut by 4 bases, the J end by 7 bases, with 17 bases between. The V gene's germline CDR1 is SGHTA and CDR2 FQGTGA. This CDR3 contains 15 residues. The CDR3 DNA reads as TGTGCCAGCAGCTCATCAGGAGGGGGAACAAATGAGCAGTTCTTC. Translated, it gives CASSSSGGGTNEQFF. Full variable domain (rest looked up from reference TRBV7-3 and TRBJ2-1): GAGVSQTPSNKVTEKGKYVELRCDPISGHTALYWYRQSLGQGPEFLIYFQGTGAADDSGLPNDRFFAVRPEGSVSTLKIQRTERGDSAVYLCASSSSGGGTNEQFFGPGTRLTVL.

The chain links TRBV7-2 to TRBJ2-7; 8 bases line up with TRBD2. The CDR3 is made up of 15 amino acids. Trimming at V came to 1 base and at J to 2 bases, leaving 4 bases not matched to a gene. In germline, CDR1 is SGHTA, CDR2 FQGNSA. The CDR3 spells CASSLVRGGAYEQYF. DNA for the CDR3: TGTGCCAGCAGCTTAGTTCGGGGGGGAGCCTACGAGCAGTACTTC.

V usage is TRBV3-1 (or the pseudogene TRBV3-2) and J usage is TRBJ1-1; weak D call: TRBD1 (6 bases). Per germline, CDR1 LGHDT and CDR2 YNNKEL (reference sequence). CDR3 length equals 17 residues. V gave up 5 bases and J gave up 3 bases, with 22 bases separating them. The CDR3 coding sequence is TGTGCCAGCAGCGAAGCAAAGGGGGTAAGTAAGGACACTGAAGCTTTCTTT. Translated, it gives CASSEAKGVSKDTEAFF.

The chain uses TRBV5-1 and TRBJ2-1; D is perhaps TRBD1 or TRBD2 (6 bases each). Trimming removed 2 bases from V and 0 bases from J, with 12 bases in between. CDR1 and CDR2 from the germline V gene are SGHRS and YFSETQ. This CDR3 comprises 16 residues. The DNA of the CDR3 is TGCGCCAGCAGCTTAGGGGGACTGAGCTCCTACAATGAGCAGTTCTTC. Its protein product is CASSLGGLSSYNEQFF.

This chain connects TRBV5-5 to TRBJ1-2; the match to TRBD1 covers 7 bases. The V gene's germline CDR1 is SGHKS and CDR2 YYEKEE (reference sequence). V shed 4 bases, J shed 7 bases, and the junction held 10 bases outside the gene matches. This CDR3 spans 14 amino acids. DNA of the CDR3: TGTGCCAGCAGCCCAGGGGGGCAGTTTGGTGGCTACACCTTC. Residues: CASSPGGQFGGYTF.

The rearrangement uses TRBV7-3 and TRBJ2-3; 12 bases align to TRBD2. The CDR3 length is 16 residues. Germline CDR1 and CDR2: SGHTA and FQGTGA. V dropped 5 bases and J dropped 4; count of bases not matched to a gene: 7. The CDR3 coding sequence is TGTGCCAGCAGCACCGGACTAGCGGGGACCGCAGATACGCAGTATTTT. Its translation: CASSTGLAGTADTQYF.

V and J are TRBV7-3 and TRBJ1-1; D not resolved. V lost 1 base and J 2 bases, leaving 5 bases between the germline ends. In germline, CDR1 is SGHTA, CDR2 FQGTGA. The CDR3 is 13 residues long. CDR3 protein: CASSLMINTEAFF. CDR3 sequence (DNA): TGTGCCAGCAGCTTAATGATAAACACTGAAGCTTTCTTT.

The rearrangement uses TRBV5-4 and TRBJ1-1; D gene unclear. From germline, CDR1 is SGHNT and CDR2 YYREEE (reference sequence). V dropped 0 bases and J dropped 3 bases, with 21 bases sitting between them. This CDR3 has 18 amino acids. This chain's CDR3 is CASSLASAGLFIDTEAFF. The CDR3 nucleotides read TGTGCCAGCAGCTTGGCCTCGGCGGGGTTATTCATTGACACTGAAGCTTTCTTT.